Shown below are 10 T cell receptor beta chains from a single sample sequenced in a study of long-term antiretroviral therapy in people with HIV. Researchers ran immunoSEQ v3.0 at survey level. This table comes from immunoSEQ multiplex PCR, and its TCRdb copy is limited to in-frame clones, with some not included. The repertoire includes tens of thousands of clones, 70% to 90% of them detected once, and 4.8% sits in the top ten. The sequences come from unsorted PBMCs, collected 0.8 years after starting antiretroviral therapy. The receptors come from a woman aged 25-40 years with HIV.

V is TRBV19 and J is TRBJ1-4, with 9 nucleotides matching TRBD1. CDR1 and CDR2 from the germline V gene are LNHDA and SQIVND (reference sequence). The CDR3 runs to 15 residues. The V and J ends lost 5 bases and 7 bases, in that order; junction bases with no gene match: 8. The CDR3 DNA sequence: TGTGCCAGTAGTTCTCCGGGACAGGGAAGTGAAAAACTGTTTTTT. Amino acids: CASSSPGQGSEKLFF.

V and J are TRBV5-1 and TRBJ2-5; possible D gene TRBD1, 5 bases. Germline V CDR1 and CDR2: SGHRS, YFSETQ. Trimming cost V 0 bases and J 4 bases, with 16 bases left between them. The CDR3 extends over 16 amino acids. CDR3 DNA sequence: TGCGCCAGCAGCTTGGCCGGTTCAGGGAACGGAGAGACCCAGTACTTC. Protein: CASSLAGSGNGETQYF.

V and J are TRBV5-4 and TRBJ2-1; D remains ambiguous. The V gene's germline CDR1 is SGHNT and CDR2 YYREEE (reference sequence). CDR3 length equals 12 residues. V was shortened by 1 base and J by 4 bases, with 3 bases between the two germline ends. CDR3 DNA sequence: TGTGCCAGCAGCTTGCCGTACAATGAGCAGTTCTTC. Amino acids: CASSLPYNEQFF.

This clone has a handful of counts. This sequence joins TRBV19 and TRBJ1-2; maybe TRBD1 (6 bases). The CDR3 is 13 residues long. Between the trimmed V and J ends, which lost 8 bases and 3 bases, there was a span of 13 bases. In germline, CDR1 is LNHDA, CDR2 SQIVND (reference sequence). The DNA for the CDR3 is TGTGCCAGTCGCCGGCCAGGGGACTATGGCTACACCTTC. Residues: CASRRPGDYGYTF.

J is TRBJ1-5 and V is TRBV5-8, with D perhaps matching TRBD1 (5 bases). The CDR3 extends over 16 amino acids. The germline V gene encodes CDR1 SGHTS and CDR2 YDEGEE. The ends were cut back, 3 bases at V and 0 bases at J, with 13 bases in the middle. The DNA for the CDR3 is TGTGCCAGCAGCTCCTCCGGGACGGATAGCAATCAGCCCCAGCATTTT. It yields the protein CASSSSGTDSNQPQHF. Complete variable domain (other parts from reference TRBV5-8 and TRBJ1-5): EAGVTQSPTHLIKTRGQQATLRCSPISGHTSVYWYQQALGLGLQFLLWYDEGEERNRGNFPPRFSGRQFPNYSSELNVNALELEDSALYLCASSSSGTDSNQPQHFGDGTRLSIL.

In DNA form, the CDR3 reads TGTGCTGGGAGGGAAGGGTCGAACACTGAAGCTTTCTTT. Residues: CAGREGSNTEAFF. This chain uses TRBV6-1 with TRBJ1-1; unclear D gene. This CDR3 region has 13 residues. The germline gives CDR1 MNHNS, CDR2 SASEGT.

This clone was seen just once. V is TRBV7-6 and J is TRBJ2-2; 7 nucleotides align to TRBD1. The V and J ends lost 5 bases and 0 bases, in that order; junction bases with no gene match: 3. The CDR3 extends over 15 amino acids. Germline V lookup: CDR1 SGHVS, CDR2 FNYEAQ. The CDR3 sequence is CASSPGTANTGELFF. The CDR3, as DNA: TGTGCCAGCAGCCCCGGGACAGCGAACACCGGGGAGCTGTTTTTT.

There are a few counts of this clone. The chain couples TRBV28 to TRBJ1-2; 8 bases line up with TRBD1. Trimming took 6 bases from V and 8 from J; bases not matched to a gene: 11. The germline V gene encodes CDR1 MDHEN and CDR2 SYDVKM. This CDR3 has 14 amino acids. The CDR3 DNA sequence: TGTGCCAGCAGCCCCCTCGGACAGGGTAAAGGCTACACCTTC. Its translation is CASSPLGQGKGYTF.

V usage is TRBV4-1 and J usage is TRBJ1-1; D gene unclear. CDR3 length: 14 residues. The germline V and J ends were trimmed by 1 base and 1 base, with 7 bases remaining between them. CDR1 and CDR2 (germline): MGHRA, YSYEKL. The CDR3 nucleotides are TGCGCCAGCAGCCAAGCGCGGGGGAACACTGAAGCTTTCTTT. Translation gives CASSQARGNTEAFF.

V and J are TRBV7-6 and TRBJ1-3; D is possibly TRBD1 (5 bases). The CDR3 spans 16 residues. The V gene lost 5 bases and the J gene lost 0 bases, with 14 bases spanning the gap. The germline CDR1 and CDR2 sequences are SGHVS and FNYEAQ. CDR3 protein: CASSRLRASSGNTIYF. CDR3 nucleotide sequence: TGTGCCAGCAGCAGACTCAGGGCAAGCTCTGGAAACACCATATATTTT. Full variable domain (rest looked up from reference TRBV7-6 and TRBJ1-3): GAGVSQSPRYKVTKRGQDVALRCDPISGHVSLYWYRQALGQGPEFLTYFNYEAQQDKSGLPNDRFSAERPEGSISTLTIQRTEQRDSAMYRCASSRLRASSGNTIYFGEGSWLTVV.